This T cell receptor beta chain was recorded in a study of graft-versus-host responses after intestinal transplantation. Background on the study: Anti-thymocyte globulin induction, then tacrolimus and steroids for about three years, went to all recipients.

Profiled with immunoSEQ multiplex PCR; TCRdb holds only in-frame clones, not every one. The data show under 40,000 clones, more than 90% seen once. Study findings and constraints: Analysis identified GvH clones in recipient marrow, with some appearing first in ileum or blood.

CDR3 length equals 14 residues. Germline V gives CDR1 SGHTA, CDR2 FQGNSA. Losses at the gene ends were 5 bases for V and 6 bases for J; bases not matched to a gene: 5. Turning to this clone: Its antigen remains unknown.

This clonotype originated in a human patient who received an intestinal transplant, so some T cells may come from the graft donor. The V call is TRBV7-2, the J call TRBJ2-7; 12 bases fit TRBD2. Sequences were derived from PBMCs, sampled 16 days after intestinal transplant. This CDR3 is CASSPTSGRPEQYF. The CDR3 DNA follows: TGTGCCAGCAGCCCGACTAGCGGGAGACCCGAGCAGTACTTC.